The rows below give T cell receptor beta chains drawn from one sample of a study of sequential checkpoint blockade in melanoma. Sequenced by immunoSEQ multiplex PCR; TCRdb stores in-frame clones only, minus some. The repertoire holds tens of thousands of clones, with roughly 80% as singletons. The sample in question was CD8+ T cells sorted from blood (inferred from file names), obtained from a patient given nivolumab and ipilimumab in sequence. The receptors derive from a human donor with melanoma. CDR3s include the opening cysteine and the closing phenylalanine or tryptophan. The D gene is left open where the match is weak. Where a row states a size, it is once, few, many or the class of an expanded clone; other rows omit it.

cdr3_length	v_call	d_call	clone_size	j_call	cdr3_aa	cdr3_nt
13	TRBV14	-	-	TRBJ1-6	CASSQVGVEALHF	TGTGCCAGCAGCCAAGTCGGCGTTGAGGCCCTCCACTTT
15	TRBV19	-	-	TRBJ1-2	CASSIYSNSNYGYTF	TGTGCCAGTAGTATATACTCCAATTCAAACTATGGCTACACCTTC
15	TRBV4-3	-	-	TRBJ2-1	CASSPTQGEYNEQFF	TGCGCCAGCAGCCCCACACAGGGCGAGTACAATGAGCAGTTCTTC
14	TRBV10-3	TRBD2	-	TRBJ2-5	CAISEPGGQETQYF	TGTGCCATCAGTGAACCCGGGGGGCAAGAGACCCAGTACTTC
17	TRBV9	-	once	TRBJ2-3	CASSENVGDFLPDTQYF	TGTGCCAGCAGCGAAAACGTAGGGGACTTCCTCCCAGATACGCAGTATTTT
13	TRBV7-9	-	-	TRBJ2-7	CASSLDGIYEQYF	TGTGCCAGCAGCTTAGACGGGATCTACGAGCAGTACTTC
11	TRBV5-6	-	few	TRBJ2-7	CASSLVNEQYF	TGTGCCAGCAGCTTGGTTAACGAGCAGTACTTC
14	TRBV10-3	TRBD1	-	TRBJ2-1	CAISAAGTGSEQFF	TGTGCCATCAGTGCTGCAGGGACAGGGAGTGAGCAGTTCTTC
12	TRBV19	-	-	TRBJ1-1	CASSIGGLEAFF	TGTGCCAGTAGTATCGGCGGGCTTGAAGCTTTCTTT
17	TRBV10-2	TRBD1	-	TRBJ2-5	CASRELPSGQGRKTQYF	TGCGCCAGCAGGGAATTGCCATCGGGACAGGGGAGAAAGACCCAGTACTTC
15	TRBV7-2	TRBD2	-	TRBJ2-3	CASSLAGVSTDTQYF	TGTGCCAGCAGCTTGGCGGGGGTCTCCACAGATACGCAGTATTTT
14	TRBV6-1	TRBD2	few	TRBJ2-7	CASKKPSAGYEQYF	TGTGCCAGCAAGAAACCCTCAGCGGGATACGAGCAGTACTTC
16	TRBV25-1	-	-	TRBJ2-2	CASSDETEKDTGELFF	TGTGCCAGCAGTGACGAGACTGAGAAGGACACCGGGGAGCTGTTTTTT
12	TRBV10-3	TRBD1	-	TRBJ2-7	CAISLQGYEQYF	TGTGCCATCAGCCTACAGGGGTACGAGCAGTACTTC
14	TRBV27	TRBD1	-	TRBJ1-2	CASSLTGGSYGYTF	TGTGCCAGCAGTTTAACAGGGGGCAGCTATGGCTACACCTTC
13	TRBV2	TRBD2	large	TRBJ2-3	CASRPGTNYKQYF	TGTGCCAGCAGACCCGGGACTAACTATAAGCAGTATTTT
14	TRBV27	-	-	TRBJ2-5	CASSLGGNLMEQYF	TGTGCCAGCAGTTTAGGGGGGAACCTTATGGAGCAGTACTTC
16	TRBV10-2	-	-	TRBJ1-5	CASSGRTASDNQPQHF	TGCGCCAGCAGTGGACGGACAGCTTCAGACAATCAGCCCCAGCATTTT
14	TRBV6-6	TRBD1	-	TRBJ1-1	CASRLGQDNTEAFF	TGTGCCAGCAGACTCGGACAGGACAACACTGAAGCTTTCTTT
16	TRBV19	TRBD1	-	TRBJ1-5	CASSPRSDRVNQPQHF	TGTGCCAGTAGTCCCCGCTCAGACAGGGTCAATCAGCCCCAGCATTTT
15	TRBV7-9	-	-	TRBJ2-3	CASSLGGVFTDTQYF	TGTGCCAGCAGCTTAGGAGGCGTATTCACAGATACGCAGTATTTT
15	TRBV4-3	TRBD1	-	TRBJ1-5	CASSLTGNSNQPQHF	TGCGCCAGCAGCTTGACAGGGAATAGCAATCAGCCCCAGCATTTT
15	TRBV19	-	-	TRBJ1-2	CASMGESLLIHGYTF	TGTGCCAGTATGGGAGAGTCTCTCTTAATCCATGGCTACACCTTC
15	TRBV4-3	TRBD1	-	TRBJ1-2	CASSQQQGINYGYTF	TGCGCCAGCAGCCAACAACAGGGGATTAACTATGGCTACACCTTC
15	TRBV19	TRBD2	-	TRBJ2-1	CASSPLAGAANEQFF	TGTGCCAGTAGCCCACTAGCGGGAGCCGCCAATGAGCAGTTCTTC
15	TRBV9	-	-	TRBJ2-4	CASSPSGSGKNIQYF	TGTGCCAGCAGCCCTTCAGGCAGCGGCAAAAACATTCAGTACTTC
12	TRBV9	-	few	TRBJ1-1	CASSAGTFEAFF	TGTGCCAGCAGCGCCGGGACATTTGAAGCTTTCTTT
17	TRBV15	TRBD2	-	TRBJ2-2	CATSPNPLAANTGELFF	TGTGCCACCAGCCCCAATCCGCTAGCGGCGAACACCGGGGAGCTGTTTTTT